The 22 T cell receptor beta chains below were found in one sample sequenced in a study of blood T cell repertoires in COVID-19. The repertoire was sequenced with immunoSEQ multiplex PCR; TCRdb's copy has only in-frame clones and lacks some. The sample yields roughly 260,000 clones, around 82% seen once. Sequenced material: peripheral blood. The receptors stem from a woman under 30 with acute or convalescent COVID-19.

The CDR3 protein is CASSRLAGATDTQYF. For the CDR3, the DNA is TGTGCCAGCAGCCGACTAGCGGGAGCTACAGATACGCAGTATTTT. The J gene is TRBJ2-3, the V gene TRBV7-9, with TRBD2 identical over 12 bases. Per germline, CDR1 SEHNR and CDR2 FQNEAQ (reference sequence). The length of the CDR3 is 15 residues. Germline trimming cut 5 bases from V and 3 bases from J; bases unmatched to any gene: 3.

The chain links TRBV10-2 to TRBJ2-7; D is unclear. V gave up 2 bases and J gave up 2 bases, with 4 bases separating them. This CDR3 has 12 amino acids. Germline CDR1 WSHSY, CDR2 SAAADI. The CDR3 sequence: CASSEETYEQYF. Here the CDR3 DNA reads TGCGCCAGCAGTGAGGAGACCTACGAGCAGTACTTC.

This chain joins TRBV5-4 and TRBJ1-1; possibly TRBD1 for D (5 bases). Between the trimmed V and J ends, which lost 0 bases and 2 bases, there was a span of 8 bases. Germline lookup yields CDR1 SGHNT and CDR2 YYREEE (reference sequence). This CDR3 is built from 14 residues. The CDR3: CASSLGQINTEAFF. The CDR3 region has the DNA TGTGCCAGCAGCTTGGGACAGATAAACACTGAAGCTTTCTTT.

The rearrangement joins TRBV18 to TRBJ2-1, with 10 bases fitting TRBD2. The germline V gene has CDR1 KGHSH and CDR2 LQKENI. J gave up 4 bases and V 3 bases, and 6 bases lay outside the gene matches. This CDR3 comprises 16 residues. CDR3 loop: CASSPRLAGAYNEQFF. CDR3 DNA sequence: TGTGCCAGCTCACCCCGGCTAGCGGGAGCTTACAATGAGCAGTTCTTC.

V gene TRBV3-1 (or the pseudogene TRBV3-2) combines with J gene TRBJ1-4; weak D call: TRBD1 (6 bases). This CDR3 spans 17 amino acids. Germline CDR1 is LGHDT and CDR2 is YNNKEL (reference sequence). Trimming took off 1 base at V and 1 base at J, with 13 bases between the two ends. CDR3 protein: CASSQGGRGRTNEKLFF. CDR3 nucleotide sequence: TGTGCCAGCAGCCAAGGGGGGCGAGGGAGAACTAATGAAAAACTGTTTTTT.

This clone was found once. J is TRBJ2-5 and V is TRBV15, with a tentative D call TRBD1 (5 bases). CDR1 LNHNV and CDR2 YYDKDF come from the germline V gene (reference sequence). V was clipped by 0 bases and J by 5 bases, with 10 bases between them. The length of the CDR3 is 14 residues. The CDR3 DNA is TGTGCCACCAGCAGAGATACAGGTCCCGAGACCCAGTACTTC. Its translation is CATSRDTGPETQYF.

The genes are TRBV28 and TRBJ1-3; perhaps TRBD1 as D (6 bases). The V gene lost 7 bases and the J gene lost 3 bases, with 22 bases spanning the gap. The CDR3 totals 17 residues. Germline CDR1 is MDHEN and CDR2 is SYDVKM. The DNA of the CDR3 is TGTGCCAGCAAGGGGGTAAGCGGCTTATTGGATGGAAACACCATATATTTT. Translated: CASKGVSGLLDGNTIYF.

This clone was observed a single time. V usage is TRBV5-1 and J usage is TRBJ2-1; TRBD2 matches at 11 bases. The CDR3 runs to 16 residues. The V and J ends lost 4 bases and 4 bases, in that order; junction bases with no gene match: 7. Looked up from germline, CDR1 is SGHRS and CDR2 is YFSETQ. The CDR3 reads CASSPPRLAGYNEQFF. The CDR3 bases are TGCGCCAGCAGCCCTCCCCGACTAGCGGGGTACAATGAGCAGTTCTTC.

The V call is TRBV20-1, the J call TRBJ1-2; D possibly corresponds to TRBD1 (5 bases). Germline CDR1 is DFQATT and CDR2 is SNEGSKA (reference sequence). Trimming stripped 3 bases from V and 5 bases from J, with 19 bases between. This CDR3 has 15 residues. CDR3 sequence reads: CSASTPGTHWYGYTF. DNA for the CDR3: TGCAGTGCTAGTACCCCCGGGACTCATTGGTATGGCTACACCTTC.

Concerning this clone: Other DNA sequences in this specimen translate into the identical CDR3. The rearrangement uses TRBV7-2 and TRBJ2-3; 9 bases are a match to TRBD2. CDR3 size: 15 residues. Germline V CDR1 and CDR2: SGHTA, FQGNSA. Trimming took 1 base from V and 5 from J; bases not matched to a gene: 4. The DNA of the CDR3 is TGTGCCAGCAGCTTAGTAGCGGGAGCCGGAGATACGCAGTATTTT. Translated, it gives CASSLVAGAGDTQYF.

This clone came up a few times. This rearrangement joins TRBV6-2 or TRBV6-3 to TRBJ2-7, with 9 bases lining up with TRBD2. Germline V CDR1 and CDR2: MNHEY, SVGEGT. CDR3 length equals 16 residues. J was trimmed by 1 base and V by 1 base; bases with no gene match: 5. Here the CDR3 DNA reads TGTGCCAGCAGTTACTTGGCTAGCGGGGAGTCCTACGAGCAGTACTTC. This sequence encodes CASSYLASGESYEQYF.

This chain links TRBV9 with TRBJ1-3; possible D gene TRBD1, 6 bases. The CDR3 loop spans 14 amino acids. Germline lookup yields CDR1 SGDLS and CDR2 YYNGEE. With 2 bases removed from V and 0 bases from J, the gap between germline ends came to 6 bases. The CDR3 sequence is CASSVTGSGNTIYF. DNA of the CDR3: TGTGCCAGCAGCGTGACAGGCTCTGGAAACACCATATATTTT.

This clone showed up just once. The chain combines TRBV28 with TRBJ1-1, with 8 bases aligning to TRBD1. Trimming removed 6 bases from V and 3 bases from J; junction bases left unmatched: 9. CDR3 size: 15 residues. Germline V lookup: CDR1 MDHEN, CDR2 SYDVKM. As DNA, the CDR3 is TGTGCCAGCAGAGAACGGGACAGGATACACACTGAAGCTTTCTTT. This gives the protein CASRERDRIHTEAFF. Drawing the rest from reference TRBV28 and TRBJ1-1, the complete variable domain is DVKVTQSSRYLVKRTGEKVFLECVQDMDHENMFWYRQDPGLGLRLIYFSYDVKMKEKGDIPEGYSVSREKKERFSLILESASTNQTSMYLCASRERDRIHTEAFFGQGTRLTVV.

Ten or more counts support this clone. The CDR3 bases are TGTGCCAGCAGCTTGGACAGGAACACTGAAGCTTTCTTT. It specifies CASSLDRNTEAFF. The chain links TRBV5-4 to TRBJ1-1, with D unclear. Germline CDR1 reads SGHNT; CDR2 reads YYREEE (reference sequence). Trimming shortened V by 0 bases and J by 1 base, and 4 bases separated the two germline ends. This CDR3 is built from 13 residues.

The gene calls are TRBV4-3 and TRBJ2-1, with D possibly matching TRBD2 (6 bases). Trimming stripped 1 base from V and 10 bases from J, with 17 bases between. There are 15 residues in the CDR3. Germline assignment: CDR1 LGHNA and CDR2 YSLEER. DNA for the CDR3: TGCGCCAGCAGCCAAGCCGACCTTAACGGACTAGAGCAGTTCTTC. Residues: CASSQADLNGLEQFF.

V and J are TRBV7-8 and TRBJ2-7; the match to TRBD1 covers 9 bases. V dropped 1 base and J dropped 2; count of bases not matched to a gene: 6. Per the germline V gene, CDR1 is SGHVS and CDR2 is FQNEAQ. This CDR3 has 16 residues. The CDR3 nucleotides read TGTGCCAGCAGCTTAGGGGACAGGGTTCGGGCCTACGAGCAGTACTTC. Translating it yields CASSLGDRVRAYEQYF.

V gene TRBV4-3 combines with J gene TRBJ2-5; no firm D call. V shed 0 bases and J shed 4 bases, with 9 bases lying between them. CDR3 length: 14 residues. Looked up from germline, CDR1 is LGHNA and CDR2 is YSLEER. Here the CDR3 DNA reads TGCGCCAGCAGCCAAGATTCCAGTACAGAGACCCAGTACTTC. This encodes CASSQDSSTETQYF.

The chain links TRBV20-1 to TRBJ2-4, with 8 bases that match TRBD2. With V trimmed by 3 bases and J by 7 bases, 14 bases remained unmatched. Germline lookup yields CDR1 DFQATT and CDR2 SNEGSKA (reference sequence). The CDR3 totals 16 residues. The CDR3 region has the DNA TGCAGTGCTAGTCGGGAGTCTAGCGGGTGGGGGAACATTCAGTACTTC. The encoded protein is CSASRESSGWGNIQYF.

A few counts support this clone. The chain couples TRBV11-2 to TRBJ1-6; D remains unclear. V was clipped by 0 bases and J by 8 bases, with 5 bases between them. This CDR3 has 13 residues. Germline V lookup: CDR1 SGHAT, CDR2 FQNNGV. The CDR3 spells CASSLEEYSPLHF. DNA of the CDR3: TGTGCCAGCAGCTTAGAGGAGTATTCACCCCTCCACTTT.

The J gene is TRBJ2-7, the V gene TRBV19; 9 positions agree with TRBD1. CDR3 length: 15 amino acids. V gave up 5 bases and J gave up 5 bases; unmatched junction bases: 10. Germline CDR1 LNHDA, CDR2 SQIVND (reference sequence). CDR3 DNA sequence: TGTGCCAGTAGTTCCCTGGGGGACAGGGACCACGAGCAGTACTTC. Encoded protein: CASSSLGDRDHEQYF. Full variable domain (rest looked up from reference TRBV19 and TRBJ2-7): DGGITQSPKYLFRKEGQNVTLSCEQNLNHDAMYWYRQDPGQGLRLIYYSQIVNDFQKGDIAEGYSVSREKKESFPLTVTSAQKNPTAFYLCASSSLGDRDHEQYFGPGTRLTVT.

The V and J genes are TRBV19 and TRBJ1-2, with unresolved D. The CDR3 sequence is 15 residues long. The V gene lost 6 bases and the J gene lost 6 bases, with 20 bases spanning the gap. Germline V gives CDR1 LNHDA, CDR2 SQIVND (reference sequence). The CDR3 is CASREDGAGVDGYTF. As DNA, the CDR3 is TGTGCCAGTAGGGAGGACGGTGCTGGGGTCGATGGCTACACCTTC.

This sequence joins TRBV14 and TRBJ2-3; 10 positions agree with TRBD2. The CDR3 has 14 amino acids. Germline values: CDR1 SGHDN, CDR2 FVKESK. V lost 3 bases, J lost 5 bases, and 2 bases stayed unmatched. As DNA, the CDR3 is TGTGCCAGCAGCCAGCTAGCGGGAGAAGATACGCAGTATTTT. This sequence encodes CASSQLAGEDTQYF.